The sequence of this T cell receptor (beta chain) was determined in a study of shared clonotypes between healthy human individuals. With 7 bases clipped from V and 5 bases from J, the junction kept 10 bases outside the gene matches. Germline CDR1 is SQVTM and CDR2 is ANQGSEA. The CDR3 runs to 14 residues. Data came from immunoSEQ multiplex PCR; TCRdb stores just in-frame clones and leaves some out. The table shows some 2,500,000 clones, with roughly 93% occurring only once. Details on this clone: Antigen specificity is unknown.

Naive CD4+ cells were CD45RA-selected; the remaining cells were memory. Study-level points and caveats: Donor scarcity curtailed the genetic and exposure-history diversity represented herein.

Sequenced input: naive CD4+ T cells from PBMCs. Subset given: CD45RA+ positively selected. This clonotype was obtained from a man aged 18-30 years in good health. Some clones in this sample may be carry-over from other donors' samples. This chain uses TRBV29-1 with TRBJ2-2, with 7 bases fitting TRBD1. CDR3 sequence (DNA): TGCAGCGGGAGAAGGGGGCGCCGGACCGGGGAGCTGTTTTTT. Its protein is CSGRRGRRTGELFF.